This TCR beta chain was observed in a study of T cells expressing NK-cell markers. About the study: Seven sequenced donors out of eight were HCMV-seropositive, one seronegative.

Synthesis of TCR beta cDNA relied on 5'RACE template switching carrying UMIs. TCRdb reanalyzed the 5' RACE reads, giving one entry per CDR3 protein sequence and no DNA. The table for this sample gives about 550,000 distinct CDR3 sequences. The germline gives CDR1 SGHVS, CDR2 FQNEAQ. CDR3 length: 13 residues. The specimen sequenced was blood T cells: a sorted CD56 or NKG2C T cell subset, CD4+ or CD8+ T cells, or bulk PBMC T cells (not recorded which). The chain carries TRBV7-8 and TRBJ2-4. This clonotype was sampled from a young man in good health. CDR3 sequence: CASGLAEKNIQYF.